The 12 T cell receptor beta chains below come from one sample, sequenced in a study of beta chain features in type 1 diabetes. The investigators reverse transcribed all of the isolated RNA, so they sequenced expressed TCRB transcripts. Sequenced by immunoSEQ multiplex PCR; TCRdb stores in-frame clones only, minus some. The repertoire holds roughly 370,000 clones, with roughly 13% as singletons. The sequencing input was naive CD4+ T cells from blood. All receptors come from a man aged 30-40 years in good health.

CDR3 sequence: CAISPGTLNQPQHF. DNA for the CDR3: TGTGCCATCAGCCCCGGGACCTTGAATCAGCCCCAGCATTTT. This sequence joins TRBV10-3 and TRBJ1-5; maybe TRBD1 (5 bases). With 6 bases removed from V and 4 bases from J, the gap between germline ends came to 13 bases. Germline lookup yields CDR1 ENHRY and CDR2 SYGVKD. The CDR3 sequence is 14 residues long.

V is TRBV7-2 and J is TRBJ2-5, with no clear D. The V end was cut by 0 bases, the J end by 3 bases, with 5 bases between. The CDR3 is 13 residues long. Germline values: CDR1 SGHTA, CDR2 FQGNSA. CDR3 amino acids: CASSLAGKETQYF. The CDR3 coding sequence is TGTGCCAGCAGCTTAGCAGGGAAAGAGACCCAGTACTTC.

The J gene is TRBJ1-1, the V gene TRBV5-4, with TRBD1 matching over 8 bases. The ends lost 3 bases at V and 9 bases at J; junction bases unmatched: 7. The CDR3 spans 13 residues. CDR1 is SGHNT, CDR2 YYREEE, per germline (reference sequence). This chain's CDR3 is CASSSTTGGQAFF. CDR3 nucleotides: TGTGCCAGCAGCTCGACTACAGGGGGTCAAGCTTTCTTT.

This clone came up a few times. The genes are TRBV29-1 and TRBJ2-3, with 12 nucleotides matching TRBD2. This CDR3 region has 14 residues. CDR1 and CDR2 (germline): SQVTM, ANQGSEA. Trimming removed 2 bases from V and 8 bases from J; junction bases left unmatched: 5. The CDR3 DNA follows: TGCAGCGTTGAATGGCTAGCGGGAGGGGGTACGCAGTATTTT. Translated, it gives CSVEWLAGGGTQYF.

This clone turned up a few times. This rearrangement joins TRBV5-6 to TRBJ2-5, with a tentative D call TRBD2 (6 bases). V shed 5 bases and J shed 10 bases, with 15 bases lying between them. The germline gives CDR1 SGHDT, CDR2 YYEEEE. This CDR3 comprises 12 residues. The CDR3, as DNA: TGTGCCAGCAGATACCCCGGAGGGATCCAGTACTTC. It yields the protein CASRYPGGIQYF.

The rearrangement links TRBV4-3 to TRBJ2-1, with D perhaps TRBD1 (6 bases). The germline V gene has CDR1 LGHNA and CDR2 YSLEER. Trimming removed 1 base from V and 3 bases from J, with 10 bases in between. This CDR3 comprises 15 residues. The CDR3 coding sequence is TGCGCCAGCAGCCAAGGTGGGACACTCTACAATGAGCAGTTCTTC. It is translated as CASSQGGTLYNEQFF.

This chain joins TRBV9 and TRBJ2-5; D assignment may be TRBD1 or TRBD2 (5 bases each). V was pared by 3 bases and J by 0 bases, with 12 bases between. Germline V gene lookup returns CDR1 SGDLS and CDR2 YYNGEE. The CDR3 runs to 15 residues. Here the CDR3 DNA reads TGTGCCAGCAGCGATTCGGGGCGCAACCAAGAGACCCAGTACTTC. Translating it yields CASSDSGRNQETQYF.

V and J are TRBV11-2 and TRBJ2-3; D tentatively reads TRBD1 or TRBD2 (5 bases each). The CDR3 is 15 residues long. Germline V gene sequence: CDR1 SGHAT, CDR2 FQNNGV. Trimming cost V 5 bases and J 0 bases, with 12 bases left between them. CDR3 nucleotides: TGTGCCAGCAGCCCCATCCGGGACAGCACAGATACGCAGTATTTT. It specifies CASSPIRDSTDTQYF.

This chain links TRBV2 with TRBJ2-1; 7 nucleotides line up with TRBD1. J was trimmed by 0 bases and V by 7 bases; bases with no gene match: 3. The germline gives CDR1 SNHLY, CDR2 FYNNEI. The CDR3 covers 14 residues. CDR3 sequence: CASTDRVSYNEQFF. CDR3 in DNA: TGTGCCAGCACCGACAGGGTCTCCTACAATGAGCAGTTCTTC.

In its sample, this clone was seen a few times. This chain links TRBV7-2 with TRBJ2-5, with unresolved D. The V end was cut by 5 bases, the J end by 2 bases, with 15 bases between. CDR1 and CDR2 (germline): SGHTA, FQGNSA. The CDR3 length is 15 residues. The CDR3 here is CASSRNGRFQETQYF. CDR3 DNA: TGTGCCAGCAGCCGCAACGGACGTTTTCAAGAGACCCAGTACTTC.

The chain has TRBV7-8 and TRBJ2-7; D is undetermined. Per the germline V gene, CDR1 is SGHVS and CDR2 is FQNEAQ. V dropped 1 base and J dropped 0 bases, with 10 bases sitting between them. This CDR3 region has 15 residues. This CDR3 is CASSLGVRTSYEQYF. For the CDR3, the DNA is TGTGCCAGCAGCTTAGGAGTCCGGACCTCCTACGAGCAGTACTTC. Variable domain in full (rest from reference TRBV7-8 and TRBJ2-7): GAGVSQSPRYKVAKRGQDVALRCDPISGHVSLFWYQQALGQGPEFLTYFQNEAQLDKSGLPSDRFFAERPEGSVSTLKIQRTQQEDSAVYLCASSLGVRTSYEQYFGPGTRLTVT.

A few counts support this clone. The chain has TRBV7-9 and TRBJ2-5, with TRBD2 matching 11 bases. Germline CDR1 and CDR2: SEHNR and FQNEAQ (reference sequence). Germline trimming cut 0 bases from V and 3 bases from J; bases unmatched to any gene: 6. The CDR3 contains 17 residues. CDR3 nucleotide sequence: TGTGCCAGCAGCTTAGCGACTAGCGGGGATTTAGAAGAGACCCAGTACTTC. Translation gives CASSLATSGDLEETQYF.